This entry describes one T cell receptor (beta chain). Its antigen is not known. RNA transcripts provided the source from which TCR beta CDR3 regions were amplified. First-round RT-PCR with HTBI primers amplified the TCR CDR3 region. One entry per CDR3 protein, called by TCRdb with MiXCR from the multiplex PCR reads. Of fewer than 110,000 distinct CDR3 sequences in the sample, around a sixth were seen once. Lactation, pregnancy, other autoimmune disease or uncontrolled infection excluded patients. Clinicians diagnosed patients from clinical symptoms, serum thyroxine and TRAb, thyroid ultrasound and orbital computed tomography. Out of 10 ml of fresh peripheral blood came the PBMCs. This entry belongs to a study of T cells in Graves' hyperthyroidism and ophthalmopathy. General observations from the study: A median 6.5 months before onset, the model predicted ophthalmopathy.

V shed 5 bases, J shed 5 bases, and the junction held 6 bases outside the gene matches. The germline CDR1 and CDR2 sequences are PRHDT and FYEKMQ (reference sequence). The CDR3 totals 14 residues. This TCR came from a woman aged 45-65 years with Graves' hyperthyroidism. Sequenced: blood. The chain has TRBV13 and TRBJ2-4; 7 nucleotides line up with TRBD1. This chain's CDR3 is CASSDRTGENIQYF. CDR3 bases: TGTGCCAGCAGCGATCGGACAGGCGAAAACATTCAGTACTTC. Combining the CDR3 with reference TRBV13 and TRBJ2-4 gives the whole variable domain AAGVIQSPRHLIKEKRETATLKCYPIPRHDTVYWYQQGPGQDPQFLISFYEKMQSDKGSIPDRFSAQQFSDYHSELNMSSLELGDSALYFCASSDRTGENIQYFGAGTRLSVL.